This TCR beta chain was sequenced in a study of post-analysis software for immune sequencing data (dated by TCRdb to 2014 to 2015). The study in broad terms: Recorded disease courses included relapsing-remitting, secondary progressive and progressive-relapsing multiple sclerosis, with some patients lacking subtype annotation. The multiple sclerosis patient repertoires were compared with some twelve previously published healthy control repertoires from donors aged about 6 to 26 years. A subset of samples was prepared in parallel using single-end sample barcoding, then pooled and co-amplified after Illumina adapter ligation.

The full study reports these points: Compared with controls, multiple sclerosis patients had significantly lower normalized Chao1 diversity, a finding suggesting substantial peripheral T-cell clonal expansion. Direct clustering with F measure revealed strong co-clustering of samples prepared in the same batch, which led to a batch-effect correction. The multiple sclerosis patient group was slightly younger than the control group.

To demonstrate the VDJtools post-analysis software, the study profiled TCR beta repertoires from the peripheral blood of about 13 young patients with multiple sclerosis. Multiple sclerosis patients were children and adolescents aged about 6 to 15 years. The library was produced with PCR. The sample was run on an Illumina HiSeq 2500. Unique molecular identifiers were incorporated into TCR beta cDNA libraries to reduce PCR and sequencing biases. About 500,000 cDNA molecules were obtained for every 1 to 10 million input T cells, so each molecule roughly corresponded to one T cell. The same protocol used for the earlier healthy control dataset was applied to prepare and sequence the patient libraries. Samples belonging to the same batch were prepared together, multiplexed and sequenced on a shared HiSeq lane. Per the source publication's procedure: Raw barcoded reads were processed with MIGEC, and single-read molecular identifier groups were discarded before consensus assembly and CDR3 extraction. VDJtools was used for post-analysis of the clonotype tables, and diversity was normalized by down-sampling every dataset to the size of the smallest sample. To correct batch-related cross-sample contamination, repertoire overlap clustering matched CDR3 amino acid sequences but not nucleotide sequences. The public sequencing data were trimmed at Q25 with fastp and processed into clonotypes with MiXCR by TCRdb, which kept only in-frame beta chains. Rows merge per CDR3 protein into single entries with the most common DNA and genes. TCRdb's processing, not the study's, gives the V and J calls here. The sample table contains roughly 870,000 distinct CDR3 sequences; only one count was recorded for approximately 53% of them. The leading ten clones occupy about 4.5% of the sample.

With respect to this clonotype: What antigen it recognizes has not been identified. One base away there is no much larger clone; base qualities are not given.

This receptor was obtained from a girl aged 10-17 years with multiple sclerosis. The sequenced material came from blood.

The nucleotides read TGCAGCGCTCGGGGTCGAAACCTCCCAGAGACCCAGTACTTC. Its amino acids are CSARGRNLPETQYF. Rearrangement joined TRBV29-1 to TRBJ2-7, with TRBD2 as a weak D call on 5 bases. The DNA end lines up better with TRBJ2-5; the J call may be wrong. Via the germline V gene, CDR1 is SQVTM and CDR2 ANQGSEA. The CDR3 sequence holds 14 residues, the cysteine and phenylalanine included. CDR3 DNA is the only sequence kept; it has 42 bases, read in frame from the first base.